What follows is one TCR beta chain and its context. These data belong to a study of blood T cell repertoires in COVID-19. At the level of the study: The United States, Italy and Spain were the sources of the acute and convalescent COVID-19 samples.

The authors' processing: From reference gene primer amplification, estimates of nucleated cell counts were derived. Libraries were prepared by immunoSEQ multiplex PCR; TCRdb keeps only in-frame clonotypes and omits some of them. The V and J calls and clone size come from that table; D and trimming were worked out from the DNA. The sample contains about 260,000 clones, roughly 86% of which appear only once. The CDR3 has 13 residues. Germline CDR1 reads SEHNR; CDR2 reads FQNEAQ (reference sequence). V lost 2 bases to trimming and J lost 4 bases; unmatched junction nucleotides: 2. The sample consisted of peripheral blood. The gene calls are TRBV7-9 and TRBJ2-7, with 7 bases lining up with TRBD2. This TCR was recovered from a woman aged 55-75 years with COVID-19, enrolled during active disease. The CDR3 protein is CASSLSGGYEQYF. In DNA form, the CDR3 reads TGTGCCAGCAGCTTATCGGGGGGTTACGAGCAGTACTTC.